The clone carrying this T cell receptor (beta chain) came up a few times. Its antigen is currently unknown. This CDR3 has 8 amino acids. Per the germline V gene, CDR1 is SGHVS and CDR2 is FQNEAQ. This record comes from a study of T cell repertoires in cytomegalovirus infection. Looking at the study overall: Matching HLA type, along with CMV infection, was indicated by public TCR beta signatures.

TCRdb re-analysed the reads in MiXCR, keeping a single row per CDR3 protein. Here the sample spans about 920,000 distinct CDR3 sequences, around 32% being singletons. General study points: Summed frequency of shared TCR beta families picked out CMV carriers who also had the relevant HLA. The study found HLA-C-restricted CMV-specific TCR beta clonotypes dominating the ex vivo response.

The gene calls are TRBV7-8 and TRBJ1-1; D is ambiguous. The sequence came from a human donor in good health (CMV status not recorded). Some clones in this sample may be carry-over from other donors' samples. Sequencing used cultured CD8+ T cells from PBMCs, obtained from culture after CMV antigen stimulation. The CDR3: CVLGGAFF. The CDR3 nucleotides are TGTGTCTTGGGCGGGGCTTTCTTT. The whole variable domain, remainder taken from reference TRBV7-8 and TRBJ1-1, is GAGVSQSPRYKVAKRGQDVALRCDPISGHVSLFWYQQALGQGPEFLTYFQNEAQLDKSGLPSDRFFAERPEGSVSTLKIQRTQQEDSAVYLCVLGGAFFGQGTRLTVV.